This TCR beta chain was captured in a study of T cell repertoires in cytomegalovirus infection. As for the study in general: Both recently identified HLA-C-restricted and well-studied HLA-B-restricted CMV epitopes were used in the study. A matching HLA type, together with CMV infection, was signaled by public TCR beta signatures.

By share, this clonotype ranks as medium-sized. Its antigen is not known. In TCRdb, the reads were re-called with MiXCR into one record per CDR3 protein. The data show hundreds of thousands of distinct CDR3 sequences, 25% to 30% seen once. With 3 bases removed from V and 2 bases from J, the gap between germline ends came to 13 bases. The CDR3 is 15 residues long. Per the germline V gene, CDR1 is MNHEY and CDR2 is SMNVEV (reference sequence). Findings and limits, study-wide: HLA-C-restricted CMV clonotypes gave the most frequent clonotype in two of eight donors.

The sequenced sample was cultured PBMCs, obtained from culture after CMV antigen stimulation. The TCR sequence derives from a human donor in good health (CMV status not recorded). Some clones in this sample may be carry-over from other donors' samples. V gene TRBV27 combines with J gene TRBJ2-5; D is possibly TRBD1 (7 bases). The CDR3 protein is CASSFGGTAQETQYF. The DNA of the CDR3 is TGTGCCAGCAGTTTTGGGGGGACAGCACAAGAGACCCAGTACTTC.